Below are 14 T cell receptor beta chains sequenced from a single sample in a study of tumor-infiltrating lymphocytes in primary liver carcinoma. Using a constant-region primer together with ProtoScript II reverse transcriptase, TCR beta cDNA was made from around 500 ng of total RNA. Libraries of TCR beta came from three nested multiplex PCR rounds with slightly modified ARM-PCR. Forward primers for TRBV1-TRBV30 and a C-beta reverse primer served the first two PCR rounds, at roughly 10 cycles each. TCRdb analysed the multiplex PCR reads with MiXCR anew, one entry per CDR3 protein. The table has 180,000 or so distinct CDR3 sequences, about 60% seen once. In addition to blood RNA drawn from unsorted whole blood, germline DNA was extracted. Sequencing was carried out using peripheral blood. These receptors were collected from a man aged 35 to 55 with primary liver carcinoma and hepatitis B virus infection.

The V gene is TRBV4-1, the J gene TRBJ2-1; D might be TRBD2 (5 bases). This CDR3 has 13 amino acids. Germline CDR1 reads MGHRA; CDR2 reads YSYEKL. V lost 1 base to trimming and J lost 10 bases, with 11 bases between them. The CDR3 is CASSQGREGEQFF. The CDR3 nucleotides read TGCGCCAGCAGCCAAGGACGGGAAGGGGAGCAGTTCTTC.

The table lists this clonotype with a few counts. The chain employs TRBV10-2 and TRBJ2-7; 9 bases map to TRBD1. CDR3 length equals 15 residues. J gave up 2 bases and V 2 bases, and 4 bases lay outside the gene matches. The germline CDR1 and CDR2 sequences are WSHSY and SAAADI. CDR3: CASSEGTGSTYEQYF. The CDR3 DNA is TGCGCCAGCAGTGAGGGGACAGGGTCCACCTACGAGCAGTACTTC.

This clonotype was picked up many times. This chain connects TRBV12-3 or TRBV12-4 to TRBJ2-5; D not resolved. The V gene lost 5 bases and the J gene lost 1 base, with 8 bases spanning the gap. This CDR3 region has 13 residues. CDR3 amino acids: CASSTAGQETQYF. In nucleotides, the CDR3 is TGTGCCAGCAGTACGGCCGGCCAAGAGACCCAGTACTTC.

The chain joins TRBV4-1 to TRBJ1-2; TRBD1 agrees at 9 bases. This CDR3 has 15 residues. CDR1 and CDR2 (germline): MGHRA, YSYEKL. V dropped 0 bases and J dropped 5; count of bases not matched to a gene: 4. CDR3 DNA sequence: TGCGCCAGCAGCCAAGATCTGACAGGGGGTTATGGCTACACCTTC. This translates into CASSQDLTGGYGYTF.

Concerning this clonotype itself: A read error may account for a junction end that differs from germline. The rearrangement uses TRBV12-3 or TRBV12-4 and TRBJ2-1; no clear D. The CDR3 extends over 14 amino acids. DNA of the CDR3: TGTGCCAGCAGTCCCCAAGGTAATTGGGATGAGAAGTTCTTC. Its protein is CASSPQGNWDEKFF.

To note about this clonotype: Its ends do not fully match the called genes, so a read error is possible. The gene calls are TRBV4-1 and TRBJ2-3; 7 positions match TRBD2. The CDR3 runs to 15 residues. Germline V gives CDR1 MGHRA, CDR2 YSYEKL. In DNA, the CDR3 is TGCGCCAGTAGCCAAGAGCCTAGCGGCACAGATACGGAGTACTTT. Translation: CASSQEPSGTDTEYF.

The chain has TRBV6-6 and TRBJ2-1; a weak D match, TRBD2 (6 bases). Germline CDR1 is MNHNY and CDR2 is SVGAGI (reference sequence). Deletions cut 2 bases from V and 6 bases from J, with 14 bases between. The length of the CDR3 is 15 residues. In DNA form, the CDR3 reads TGTGCCAGCAGTTACATCCGGGAGAAGTCCAATGAGCAGTTCTTC. The encoded protein is CASSYIREKSNEQFF.

This clonotype was counted once. Relative to the germline gene, one junction end is altered; a read error may explain this. The chain uses TRBV5-1 and TRBJ2-1; 7 bases align to TRBD2. This CDR3 has 12 residues. The germline CDR1 and CDR2 sequences are SGHRS and YFSETQ. CDR3 nucleotide sequence: TGCGCCAGCAGCCAAAGCGGGACTGAGCAGCTCTTC. Translated: CASSQSGTEQLF.

This clonotype was seen a few times. The rearrangement uses TRBV7-9 and TRBJ2-2, with 10 bases matching TRBD2. After removal of 2 bases from V and 6 bases from J, the junction contained 3 bases not matched to a gene. CDR1 is SEHNR, CDR2 FQNEAQ, per germline (reference sequence). CDR3 size: 15 residues. The CDR3 region has the DNA TGTGCCAGCAGCTTAATTAGCGGGAGGTCCGGGGAGCTGTTTTTT. It translates to CASSLISGRSGELFF.

Of note for this clonotype: One end of the junction fails to match germline, which may point to a read error. The chain combines TRBV4-1 with TRBJ2-7, with 14 nucleotides matching TRBD2. Per germline, CDR1 MGHRA and CDR2 YSYEKL. This CDR3 has 15 residues. The CDR3 here is CASRPTSGRAGEHYF. In DNA, the CDR3 is TGCGCCAGCAGGCCGACTAGCGGGAGGGCGGGCGAGCACTACTTC.

This chain links TRBV7-8 with TRBJ1-2; D perhaps matches TRBD1 (5 bases). This CDR3 has 13 residues. Looked up from germline, CDR1 is SGHVS and CDR2 is FQNEAQ. V was shortened by 6 bases and J by 1 base, with 9 bases between the two germline ends. In nucleotides, the CDR3 is TGTGCCAGCAGTTGGGACTTTAACTATGGCTACACCTTC. The encoded protein is CASSWDFNYGYTF. Variable domain in full (rest from reference TRBV7-8 and TRBJ1-2): GAGVSQSPRYKVAKRGQDVALRCDPISGHVSLFWYQQALGQGPEFLTYFQNEAQLDKSGLPSDRFFAERPEGSVSTLKIQRTQQEDSAVYLCASSWDFNYGYTFGSGTRLTVV.

V and J are TRBV5-5 and TRBJ2-1, with TRBD2 as a possible D gene (6 bases). CDR1 is SGHKS, CDR2 YYEKEE, per germline (reference sequence). The CDR3 contains 15 residues. The V end was cut by 4 bases, the J end by 12 bases, with 23 bases between. The DNA of the CDR3 is TGTGCCAGCAGCGGCTCGGGACTGGCCGTTGACGGGCAGTTCTTC. This encodes CASSGSGLAVDGQFF.

This rearrangement joins TRBV6-2 or TRBV6-3 to TRBJ2-1; perhaps TRBD2 as D (6 bases). This CDR3 contains 16 residues. Trimming took 2 bases from V and 4 from J, leaving 15 bases between them. Germline V gene lookup returns CDR1 MNHEY and CDR2 SVGEGT. In DNA form, the CDR3 reads TGTGCCAGCAGTTACAAGGGCGGGAAAGATTACAATGAGCAGTTCTTC. Residues: CASSYKGGKDYNEQFF.

This chain links TRBV29-1 with TRBJ2-7; D not certain. This CDR3 is 13 amino acids long. V was cut by 6 bases and J by 3 bases, with 15 bases left in between. Looked up from germline, CDR1 is SQVTM and CDR2 is ANQGSEA. CDR3 in amino acids: CSVAEGKIYEQYF. For the CDR3, the DNA is TGCAGCGTCGCAGAAGGGAAAATCTACGAGCAGTACTTC.